This T cell receptor beta chain originates from a study of T cells after yellow fever vaccination. Regarding the study as a whole: Repertoires obtained by FACS sorting could include abundant clonotypes that entered as contaminants from the bulk population. Secondary responses were weaker yet peaked faster, day 5 versus 15.

On this clonotype: The antigen is not known.

UMIs were added to TCR cDNA along with a universal primer site when it was made by 5'RACE template switching. One entry per CDR3 protein results from TCRdb running MiXCR on the 5' RACE reads. The sample records under 200,000 distinct CDR3 sequences, approximately 11% being singletons. This CDR3 comprises 15 residues. The V segment lost 3 bases and the J segment 4 bases; nucleotides outside the gene matches: 5. This TCR was recovered from a man younger than 35 who received the YFV17D yellow fever vaccine. V usage is TRBV12-3 or TRBV12-4 and J usage is TRBJ2-5; 10 bases are a match to TRBD1. The specimen comprised CD8+ T cells sorted from PBMCs, sampled 15 days after the yellow fever booster vaccination. CDR3: CASSLGDRGRETQYF. CDR3 bases: TGTGCCAGCAGTTTGGGGGACAGGGGAAGAGAGACCCAGTACTTC.